This TCR beta chain was sequenced during a study of neurological immune-mediated disorders. This clonotype came up many times. Its cognate antigen is unknown. The junction does not match germline at one end; this may be a read error. Points from the study as a whole: Healthy controls had more TCR clonal expansion than multiple sclerosis, which showed the least, whereas HTLV-1-associated myelopathy showed the most.

This CDR3 has 14 residues. In germline, CDR1 is SGHRS, CDR2 YFSETQ. 5'RACE employing 10-nucleotide random UMIs yielded the cDNA. TCRdb analysed the 5' RACE reads with MiXCR anew, one entry per CDR3 protein. The sample contains some 87,000 distinct CDR3 sequences, more than 5% of which appear only once. The time point denotes: longitudinal time-point 2. The rearrangement joins TRBV5-1 to TRBJ1-2; the match to TRBD1 covers 11 bases. The sequence came from a woman aged 55-70 years with multiple sclerosis. Sample: PBMCs. This chain's CDR3 is CASRPGTGGIFPSF. DNA for the CDR3: TGCGCCAGCAGGCCCGGGACAGGGGGGATCTTCCCCTCCTTC.